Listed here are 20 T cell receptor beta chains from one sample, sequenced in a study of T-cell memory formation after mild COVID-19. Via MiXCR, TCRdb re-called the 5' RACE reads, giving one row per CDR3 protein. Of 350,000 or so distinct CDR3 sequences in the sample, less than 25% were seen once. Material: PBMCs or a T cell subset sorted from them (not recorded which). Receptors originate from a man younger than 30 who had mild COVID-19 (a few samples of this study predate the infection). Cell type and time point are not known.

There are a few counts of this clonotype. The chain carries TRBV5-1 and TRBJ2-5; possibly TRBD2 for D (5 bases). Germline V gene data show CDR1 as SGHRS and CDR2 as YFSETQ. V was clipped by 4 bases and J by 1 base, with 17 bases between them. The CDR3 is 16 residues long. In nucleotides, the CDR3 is TGCGCCAGCAGCCCTAGCCCGACCAATCTCCAAGAGACCCAGTACTTC. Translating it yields CASSPSPTNLQETQYF.

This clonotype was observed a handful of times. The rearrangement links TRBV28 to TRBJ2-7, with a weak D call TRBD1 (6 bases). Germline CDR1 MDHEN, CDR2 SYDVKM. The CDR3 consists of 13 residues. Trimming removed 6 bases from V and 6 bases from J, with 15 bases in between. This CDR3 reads CASRASQGSEQYF. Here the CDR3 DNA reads TGTGCCAGCAGAGCATCACAGGGATCCGAGCAGTACTTC.

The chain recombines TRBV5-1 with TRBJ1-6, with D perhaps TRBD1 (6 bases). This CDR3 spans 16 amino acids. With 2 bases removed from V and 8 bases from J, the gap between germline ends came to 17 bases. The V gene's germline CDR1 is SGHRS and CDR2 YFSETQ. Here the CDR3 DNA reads TGCGCCAGCAGCTTCCGGGGGGCAGGGGTACATTCACCCCTCCACTTT. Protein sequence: CASSFRGAGVHSPLHF.

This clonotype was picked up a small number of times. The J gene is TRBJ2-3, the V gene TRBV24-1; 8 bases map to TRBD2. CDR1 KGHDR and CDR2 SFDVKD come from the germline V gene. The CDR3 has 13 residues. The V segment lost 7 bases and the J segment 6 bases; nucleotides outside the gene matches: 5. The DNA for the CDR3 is TGTGCCACCAGCAACGGGGGGGCGGATACGCAGTATTTT. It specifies CATSNGGADTQYF.

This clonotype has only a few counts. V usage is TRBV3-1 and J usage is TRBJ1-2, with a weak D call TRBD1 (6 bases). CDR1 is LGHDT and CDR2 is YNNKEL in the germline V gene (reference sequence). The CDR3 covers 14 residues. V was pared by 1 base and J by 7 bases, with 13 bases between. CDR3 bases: TGTGCCAGCAGCCAAGTAACAGGGTTCTCTGGCTACACCTTC. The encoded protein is CASSQVTGFSGYTF.

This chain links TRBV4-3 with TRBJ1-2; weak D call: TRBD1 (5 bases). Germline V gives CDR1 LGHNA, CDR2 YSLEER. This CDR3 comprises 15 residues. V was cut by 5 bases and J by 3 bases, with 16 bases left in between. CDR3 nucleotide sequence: TGCGCCAGCAGCGGAGGGGCCATCGGGGACTATGGCTACACCTTC. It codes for CASSGGAIGDYGYTF.

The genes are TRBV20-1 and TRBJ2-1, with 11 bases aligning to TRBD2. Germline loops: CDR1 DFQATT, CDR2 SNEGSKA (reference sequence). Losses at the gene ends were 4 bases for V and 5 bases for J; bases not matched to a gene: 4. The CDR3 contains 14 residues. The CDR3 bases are TGCAGTGCTATTACTAGCGGGAGACACAATGAGCAGTTCTTC. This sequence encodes CSAITSGRHNEQFF.

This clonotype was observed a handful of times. The CDR3 region has the DNA TGTGCCAGCAGCTCGGGACAACCCGCGGATGAGCAGTTCTTC. This encodes CASSSGQPADEQFF. The chain joins TRBV7-3 to TRBJ2-1; the D gene is possibly TRBD1 (6 bases). The CDR3 runs to 14 residues. Trimming pared 4 bases from V and 8 bases from J, leaving 15 bases between. Germline values: CDR1 SGHTA, CDR2 FQGTGA.

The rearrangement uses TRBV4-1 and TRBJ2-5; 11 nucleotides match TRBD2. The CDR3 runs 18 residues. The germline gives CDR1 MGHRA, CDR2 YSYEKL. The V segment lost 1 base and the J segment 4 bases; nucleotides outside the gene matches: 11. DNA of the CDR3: TGCGCCAGCAGCCAAGCGGCGCTAGCGGGGGGCGGGCGAGAGACCCAGTACTTC. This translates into CASSQAALAGGGRETQYF.

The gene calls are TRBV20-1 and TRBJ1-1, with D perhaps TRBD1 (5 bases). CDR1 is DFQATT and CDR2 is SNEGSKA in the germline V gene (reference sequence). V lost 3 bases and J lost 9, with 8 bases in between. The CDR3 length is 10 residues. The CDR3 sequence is CSASRGQAFF. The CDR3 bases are TGCAGTGCTAGTAGGGGCCAAGCTTTCTTT.

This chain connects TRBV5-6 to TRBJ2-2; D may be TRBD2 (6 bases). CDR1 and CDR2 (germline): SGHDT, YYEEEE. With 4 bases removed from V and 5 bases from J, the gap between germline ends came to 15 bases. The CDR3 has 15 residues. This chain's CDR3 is CASSPSPGETGELFF. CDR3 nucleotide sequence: TGTGCCAGCAGCCCGAGTCCGGGGGAGACCGGGGAGCTGTTTTTT.

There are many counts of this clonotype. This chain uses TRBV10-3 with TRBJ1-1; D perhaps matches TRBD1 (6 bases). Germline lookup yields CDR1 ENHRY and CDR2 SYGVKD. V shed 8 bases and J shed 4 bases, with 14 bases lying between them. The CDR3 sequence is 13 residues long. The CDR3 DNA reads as TGTGCCATCCAAGGCCCGACAGGCACTGAAGCTTTCTTT. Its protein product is CAIQGPTGTEAFF.

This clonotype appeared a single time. The DNA for the CDR3 is TGTGCGTCGGGTAGCACAGATACGCAGTATTTT. Translated: CASGSTDTQYF. The genes are TRBV6-6 and TRBJ2-3, with D unclear. The CDR3 contains 11 residues. CDR1 and CDR2 (germline): MNHNY, SVGAGI (reference sequence).

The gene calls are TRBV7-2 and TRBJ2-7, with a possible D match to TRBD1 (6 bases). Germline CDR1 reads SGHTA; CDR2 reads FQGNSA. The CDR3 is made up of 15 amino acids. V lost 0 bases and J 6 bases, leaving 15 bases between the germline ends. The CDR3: CASSLAGFEGGEQYV. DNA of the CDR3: TGTGCCAGCAGCTTAGCTGGATTCGAAGGGGGCGAGCAGTACGTC.

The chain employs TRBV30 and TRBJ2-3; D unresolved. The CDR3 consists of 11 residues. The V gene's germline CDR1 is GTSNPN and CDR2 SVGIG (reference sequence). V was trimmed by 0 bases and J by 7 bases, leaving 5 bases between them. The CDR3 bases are TGTGCCTGGAGTGTACAGTATACGCAGTATTTT. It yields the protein CAWSVQYTQYF. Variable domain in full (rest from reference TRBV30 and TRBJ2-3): SQTIHQWPATLVQPVGSPLSLECTVEGTSNPNLYWYRQAAGRGLQLLFYSVGIGQISSEVPQNLSASRPQDRQFILSSKKLLLSDSGFYLCAWSVQYTQYFGPGTRLTVL.

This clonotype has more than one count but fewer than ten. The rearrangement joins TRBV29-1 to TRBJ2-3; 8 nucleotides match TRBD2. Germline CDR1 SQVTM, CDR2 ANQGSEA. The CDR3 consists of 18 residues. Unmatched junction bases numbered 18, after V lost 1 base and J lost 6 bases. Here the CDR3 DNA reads TGCAGCGTTGAAGGGGCTGTTAGCGGCCTGGGCGGGGGGGATACGCAGTATTTT. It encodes CSVEGAVSGLGGGDTQYF.

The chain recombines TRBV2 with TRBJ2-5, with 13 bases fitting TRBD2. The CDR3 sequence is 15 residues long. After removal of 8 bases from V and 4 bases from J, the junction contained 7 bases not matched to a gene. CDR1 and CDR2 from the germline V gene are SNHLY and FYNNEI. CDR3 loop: CASRTSGGRGETQYF. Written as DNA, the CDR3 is TGTGCCAGCCGGACTAGCGGGGGTAGGGGAGAGACCCAGTACTTC.

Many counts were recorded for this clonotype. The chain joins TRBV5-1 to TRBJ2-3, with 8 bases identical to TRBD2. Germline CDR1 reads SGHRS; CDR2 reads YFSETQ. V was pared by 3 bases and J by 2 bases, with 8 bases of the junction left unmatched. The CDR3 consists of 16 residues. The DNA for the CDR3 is TGCGCCAGCAGCTGGAGGAGCGGGGGAGCCACAGATACGCAGTATTTT. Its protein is CASSWRSGGATDTQYF. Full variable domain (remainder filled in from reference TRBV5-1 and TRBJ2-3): KAGVTQTPRYLIKTRGQQVTLSCSPISGHRSVSWYQQTPGQGLQFLFEYFSETQRNKGNFPGRFSGRQFSNSRSEMNVSTLELGDSALYLCASSWRSGGATDTQYFGPGTRLTVL.

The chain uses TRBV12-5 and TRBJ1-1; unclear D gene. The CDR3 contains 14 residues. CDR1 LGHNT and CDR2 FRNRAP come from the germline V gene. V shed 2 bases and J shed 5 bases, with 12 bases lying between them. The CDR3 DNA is TGTGCTAGTGGTTTGTCTGACCATAGTACTGAAGCTTTCTTT. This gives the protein CASGLSDHSTEAFF.

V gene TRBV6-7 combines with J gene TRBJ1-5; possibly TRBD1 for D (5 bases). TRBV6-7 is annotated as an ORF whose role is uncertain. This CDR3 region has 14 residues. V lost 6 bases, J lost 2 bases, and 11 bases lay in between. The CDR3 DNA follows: TGTGCCAGCAGAGTTCTGGGGGGCAATCAGCCCCAGCATTTT. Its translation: CASRVLGGNQPQHF.